A selection of T cell receptor beta chains follows, all from one sample in a study of persistence of HIV-infected CD4 T cells. The antigens for these receptors are not known. The method was immunoSEQ multiplex PCR; TCRdb's version includes in-frame clones alone and lacks a portion of them. The table shows just over 40,000 clones, with about 80% occurring only once. The sequenced sample was CD4+ T cells sorted from PBMCs after approximately 18-hour stimulation, obtained from a patient who received antiretroviral therapy. The receptors derive from an adult man with HIV who was CMV-seropositive. CDR3s leave out the opening cysteine and the closing phenylalanine or tryptophan. D genes are given only for firm matches. Clone size is shown for a subset of rows, as once, few, many or a class of expanded clone.

size	D	V	CDR3
NA	NA	TRBV25-1	ASSPGRGREGVYGYT
NA	NA	TRBV24-1	ATSDFKVPPGSTHEQF
NA	TRBD1	TRBV27	ASSTRDRGRVSGYT
NA	TRBD1	TRBV30	AWSVKGGTGLSNQPQH
NA	NA	TRBV30	AWSSQNSQPQH
NA	NA	TRBV11-2	ASSLGGRYGYT
NA	NA	TRBV30	AWSRTLGYT
NA	NA	TRBV14	ASSQKGRRASYEQY
NA	NA	TRBV27	ASSRTQARNQPQH
NA	TRBD2	TRBV11-3	ARGRGGYEQY
NA	NA	TRBV10-1	ARSPGSTEAF
NA	TRBD1	TRBV18	ASSPGQGVSYEQY
NA	TRBD1	TRBV30	AWSGGTRDSNSYEQY
NA	NA	TRBV11-3	ASSPTGKEQETQY
NA	TRBD1	TRBV11-3	ASSLRQGATDTQY
NA	NA	TRBV15	ATSRDRNTIY
NA	NA	TRBV5-4	ASSFERSPGEQY
NA	TRBD1	TRBV4-1	ASTRDRGNQPQH
NA	NA	TRBV6-4	ASRTGTLREQY
NA	NA	TRBV3-1/TRBV3-2	ASSQGPLQTQY
NA	NA	TRBV5-5	ASSLAGVGTEAF
few	NA	TRBV6-1	ASSDDMRDRGYT
few	NA	TRBV5-1	ASSLDGDTEAF
NA	NA	TRBV6-1	ASSEQGWDFSYEQY
NA	TRBD1	TRBV19	ASSLDRASQPQH
few	NA	TRBV6-5	ATDRTEPNTEAF
few	NA	TRBV19	ASSIAGYTDTQY
NA	NA	TRBV28	ASSLSLPTDTQY
NA	NA	TRBV6-5	ASRSGGDQY
NA	NA	TRBV5-4	ASSWEGLNEKLF
few	NA	TRBV15	ATSRDKGWMTYNEQF
once	NA	TRBV2	ASSDDLYQETQY
NA	NA	TRBV10-3	AISEIDNSPLH